This T cell receptor (beta chain) was documented in a study of cytomegalovirus exposure and HLA in healthy donors. V was clipped by 7 bases and J by 1 base; unmatched bases: 18. The CDR3 contains 19 residues. The germline gives CDR1 SGHRS, CDR2 YFSETQ. With respect to this clone: Its antigen is unknown.

Study-wide findings and caveats: In vitro work confirmed that a few CMV-associated chains recognize CMV antigens. Earlier results showed most TCR beta V segments being productive about 87% or about 30% of the time.

PCR involved 60 Vbeta and 13 Jbeta primers. Some clones are missing from TCRdb's copy, which holds only in-frame ones; the method was immunoSEQ multiplex PCR. This table holds about 120,000 clones. This receptor was identified in a man younger than 35 in good health and CMV-seronegative. The sample was PBMCs. The genes are TRBV5-1 and TRBJ2-5, with 11 bases matching TRBD2. CDR3 bases: TGCGCCAGCCGCAGGGGGGTGACTAGCGGGAATAACCTCCAAGAGACCCAGTACTTC. It is translated as CASRRGVTSGNNLQETQYF.